This T cell receptor beta chain originates from a study of cytomegalovirus exposure and HLA in healthy donors. This PCR relied on a set of 60 Vbeta primers and 13 Jbeta primers. The protocol was immunoSEQ multiplex PCR, while the TCRdb copy is restricted to in-frame clones and leaves out a portion. Of under 100,000 clones listed, around 77% were seen once; the top ten hold 3.3%. Germline CDR1 is GTSNPN and CDR2 is SVGIG (reference sequence). The CDR3 has 12 residues. V was clipped by 2 bases and J by 3 bases, with 7 bases between them. The receptor comes from a middle-aged man in good health and CMV-seronegative. V is TRBV30 and J is TRBJ2-5, with D perhaps matching TRBD1 (5 bases). The sample consisted of PBMCs. CDR3 region: CAWSPGKETQYF. The CDR3 region has the DNA TGTGCCTGGAGTCCAGGGAAAGAGACCCAGTACTTC.